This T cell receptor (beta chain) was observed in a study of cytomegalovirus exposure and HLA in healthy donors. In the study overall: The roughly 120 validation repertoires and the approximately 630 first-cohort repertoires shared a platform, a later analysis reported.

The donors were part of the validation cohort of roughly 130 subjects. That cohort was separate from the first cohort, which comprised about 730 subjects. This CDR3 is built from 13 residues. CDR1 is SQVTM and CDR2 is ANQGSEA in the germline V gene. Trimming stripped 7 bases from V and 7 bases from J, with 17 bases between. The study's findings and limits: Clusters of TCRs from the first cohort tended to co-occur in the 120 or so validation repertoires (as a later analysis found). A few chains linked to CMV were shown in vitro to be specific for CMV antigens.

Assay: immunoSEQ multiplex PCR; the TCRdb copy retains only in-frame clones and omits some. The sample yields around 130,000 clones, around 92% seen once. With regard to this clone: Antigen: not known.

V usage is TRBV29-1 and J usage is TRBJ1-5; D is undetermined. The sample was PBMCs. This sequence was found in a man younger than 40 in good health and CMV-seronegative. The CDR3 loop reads CSALTGFGQPQHF. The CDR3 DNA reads TGCAGCGCCCTAACGGGGTTTGGGCAGCCCCAGCATTTT. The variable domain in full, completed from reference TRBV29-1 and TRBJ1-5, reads SAVISQKPSRDICQRGTSLTIQCQVDSQVTMMFWYRQQPGQSLTLIATANQGSEATYESGFVIDKFPISRPNLTFSTLTVSNMSPEDSSIYLCSALTGFGQPQHFGDGTRLSIL.